Described below is a single TCR beta chain sequence and its context. The V end lost 0 bases, the J end lost 8 bases, and 7 bases lay between the germline ends. This CDR3 is 12 amino acids long. CDR1 is LGHNA, CDR2 YNFKEQ, per germline. The data were obtained in a study of T-cell reconstitution after alpha-beta-depleted transplantation in children. For TCRbeta, the library was prepared with unique molecular identifiers. TCRdb reprocessed the PCR reads via MiXCR and lists one record per CDR3 protein. The sample holds some 500,000 distinct CDR3 sequences, around 18% seen once. This TCR was recovered from a human donor who donated a stem cell graft to a child with acute lymphoblastic leukemia. The material was PBMCs from the stem cell graft donor, obtained from the stem cell graft. The chain couples TRBV4-2 to TRBJ2-5; D not resolved. CDR3 in DNA: TGTGCCAGCAGCCAAGAGGGTGCAACCCAGTACTTC. Its protein is CASSQEGATQYF.